This T cell receptor beta chain was obtained from a study of control samples from healthy donors and cancer patients. Germline CDR1 and CDR2: SGHRS and YFSETQ. The length of the CDR3 is 14 residues. The V gene end was trimmed by 4 bases and the J gene end by 6 bases; junction bases not matched to a gene: 9. TCRdb's copy holds only in-frame clones and misses some; the assay was immunoSEQ multiplex PCR. The sample carries roughly 190,000 clones, approximately 91% recorded once. Sequencing used blood. J is TRBJ1-2 and V is TRBV5-1; 7 bases are shared with TRBD1. This receptor was taken from a man aged 25-40 years in good health. The CDR3 sequence is CASSGLTGRNGYTF. Here the CDR3 DNA reads TGCGCCAGCAGCGGTTTGACAGGGAGGAATGGCTACACCTTC.